This is a list of T cell receptor beta chains from one sample in a study of early T cells in non-severe SARS-CoV-2 infection. TCRdb reprocessed the 5' RACE reads with MiXCR, giving one entry per CDR3 protein. The sample consists of 110,000 or so distinct CDR3 sequences, around 10% of them appearing once. Sequenced material: whole blood. The receptors originated from an adult who was a healthcare worker with PCR-confirmed SARS-CoV-2 infection or an uninfected control (not recorded which). The CDR3 runs from the conserved cysteine through the conserved F or W. D genes are given only for firm matches. Clone size is given for some rows only: seen once, a few or many times, or a class if the clone is expanded.

clone size: -
D gene: -
V gene: TRBV18
J gene: TRBJ2-1
CDR3 protein: CASSPTYGGSYNEQFF
CDR3 DNA: TGTGCCAGCTCACCCACGTATGGAGGCTCCTACAATGAGCAGTTCTTC

clone size: many
D gene: TRBD1
V gene: TRBV28
J gene: TRBJ2-5
CDR3 protein: CASTNRGQETQYF
CDR3 DNA: TGTGCCAGCACCAACAGGGGGCAAGAGACCCAGTACTTC

clone size: many
D gene: TRBD2
V gene: TRBV29-1
J gene: TRBJ2-6
CDR3 protein: CSVRTSGRNSGANVLTF
CDR3 DNA: TGCAGCGTTCGAACTAGCGGGAGGAATTCTGGGGCCAACGTCCTGACTTTC

clone size: many
D gene: -
V gene: TRBV6-5
J gene: TRBJ2-1
CDR3 protein: CASSYSMAAGLGGNEQFF
CDR3 DNA: TGTGCCAGCAGTTACTCGATGGCGGCGGGTCTAGGGGGGAATGAGCAGTTCTTC

clone size: -
D gene: TRBD1
V gene: TRBV20-1
J gene: TRBJ1-5
CDR3 protein: CSARVGQNSNQPQHF
CDR3 DNA: TGCAGTGCTAGAGTGGGACAGAATAGCAATCAGCCCCAGCATTTT

clone size: many
D gene: -
V gene: TRBV11-3
J gene: TRBJ2-3
CDR3 protein: CASSPRRLGTDTQYF
CDR3 DNA: TGTGCCAGCAGCCCCCGGAGGCTTGGCACAGATACGCAGTATTTT

clone size: -
D gene: TRBD1
V gene: TRBV6-6
J gene: TRBJ1-2
CDR3 protein: CASSSPGQDYGYTF
CDR3 DNA: TGTGCCAGCAGTTCCCCGGGACAGGACTATGGCTACACCTTC

clone size: -
D gene: -
V gene: TRBV20-1
J gene: TRBJ2-3
CDR3 protein: CSARDPVRSTDTQYF
CDR3 DNA: TGCAGTGCTAGAGATCCCGTAAGGAGCACAGATACGCAGTATTTT

clone size: -
D gene: TRBD2
V gene: TRBV5-6
J gene: TRBJ2-1
CDR3 protein: CASSNGPPPSGRAYEQFF
CDR3 DNA: TGTGCCAGCAGCAACGGACCCCCCCCTAGCGGGAGGGCCTATGAGCAGTTCTTC

clone size: many
D gene: TRBD2
V gene: TRBV11-2
J gene: TRBJ2-7
CDR3 protein: CASSLEGGRGEQYF
CDR3 DNA: TGTGCCAGCAGCTTAGAGGGCGGGAGGGGAGAGCAGTACTTC

clone size: many
D gene: TRBD2
V gene: TRBV28
J gene: TRBJ2-7
CDR3 protein: CASSVIAGGSREQYF
CDR3 DNA: TGTGCCAGCAGTGTCATAGCGGGAGGGTCTCGGGAGCAGTACTTC

clone size: -
D gene: -
V gene: TRBV6-5
J gene: TRBJ2-1
CDR3 protein: CASTSRAPGVDEQFF
CDR3 DNA: TGTGCCAGCACGTCCCGAGCTCCCGGGGTTGATGAGCAGTTCTTC

clone size: -
D gene: -
V gene: TRBV11-2
J gene: TRBJ1-4
CDR3 protein: CASSPRVGGEKLFF
CDR3 DNA: TGTGCCAGCAGCCCTAGGGTTGGGGGCGAAAAACTGTTTTTT

clone size: many
D gene: -
V gene: TRBV11-1
J gene: TRBJ1-6
CDR3 protein: CASSFAPEGESPLHF
CDR3 DNA: TGTGCCAGCAGCTTCGCCCCCGAGGGAGAGTCACCCCTCCACTTT